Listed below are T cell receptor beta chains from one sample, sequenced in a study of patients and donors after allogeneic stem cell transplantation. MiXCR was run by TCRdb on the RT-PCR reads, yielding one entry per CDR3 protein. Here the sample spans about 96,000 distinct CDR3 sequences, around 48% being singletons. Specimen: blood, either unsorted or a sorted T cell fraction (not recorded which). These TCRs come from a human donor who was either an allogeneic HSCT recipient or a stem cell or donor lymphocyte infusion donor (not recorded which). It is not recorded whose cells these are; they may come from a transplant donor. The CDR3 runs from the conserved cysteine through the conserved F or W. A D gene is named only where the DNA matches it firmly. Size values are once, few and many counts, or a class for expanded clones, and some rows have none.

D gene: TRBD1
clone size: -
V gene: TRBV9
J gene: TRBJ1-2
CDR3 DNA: TGTGCCAGCAGCGGGGGACAGGGGCACTATGGCTACACCTTC
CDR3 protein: CASSGGQGHYGYTF

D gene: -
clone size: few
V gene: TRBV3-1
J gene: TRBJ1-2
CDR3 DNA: TGTGCCAGCAGCCAACAGACCAGCTACTATGGCTACACCTTC
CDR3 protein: CASSQQTSYYGYTF

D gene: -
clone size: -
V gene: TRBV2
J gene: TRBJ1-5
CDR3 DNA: TGTGCCAGCAGTGAAGCCGGGCTATTTCAGCCCCAGCATTTT
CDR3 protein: CASSEAGLFQPQHF

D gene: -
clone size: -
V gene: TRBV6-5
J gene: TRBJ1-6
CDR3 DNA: TGTGCCAGCAGCCGAACTTTGGGCTCCTATAATTCACCCCTCCACTTT
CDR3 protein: CASSRTLGSYNSPLHF

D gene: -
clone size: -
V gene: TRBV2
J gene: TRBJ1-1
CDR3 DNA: TGTGCCAGCAGCGAGTGGAACACTGAAGCTTTCTTT
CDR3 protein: CASSEWNTEAFF

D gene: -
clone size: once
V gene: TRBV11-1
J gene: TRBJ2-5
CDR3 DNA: TGTGCCAGCAGCCCTGGGACTCTCCAAGAGACCCAGTACTTC
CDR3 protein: CASSPGTLQETQYF

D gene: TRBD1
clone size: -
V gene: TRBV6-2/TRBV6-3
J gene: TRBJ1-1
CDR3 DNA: TGTGCCAGCAGTCGTCCACGATCAGACAGGGGCACTGAAGCTTTCTTT
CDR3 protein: CASSRPRSDRGTEAFF

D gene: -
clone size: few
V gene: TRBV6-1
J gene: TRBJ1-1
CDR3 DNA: TGTGCCAGCAGTGCCCTGCCGGGGCCAATGAACACTGAAGCTTTCTTT
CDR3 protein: CASSALPGPMNTEAFF

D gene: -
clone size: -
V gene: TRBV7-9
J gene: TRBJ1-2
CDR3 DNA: TGTGCCAGCAGTCCCTATAGAGACTATGGCTACACCTTC
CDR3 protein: CASSPYRDYGYTF

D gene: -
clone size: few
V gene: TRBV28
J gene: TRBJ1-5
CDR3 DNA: TGTGCCAGCAGTTTACGTCAGACCCCTAGCAATCAGCCCCAGCATTTT
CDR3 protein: CASSLRQTPSNQPQHF

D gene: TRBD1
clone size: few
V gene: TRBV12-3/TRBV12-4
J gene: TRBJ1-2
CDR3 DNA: TGTGCCAGCAGCCGCCGGGACAGGGGCTTTGATGGCTACACCTTC
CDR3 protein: CASSRRDRGFDGYTF

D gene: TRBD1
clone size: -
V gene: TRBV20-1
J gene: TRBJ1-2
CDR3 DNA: TGCAGTGCCCTGGACAGGGGATATGGCTACACCTTC
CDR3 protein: CSALDRGYGYTF

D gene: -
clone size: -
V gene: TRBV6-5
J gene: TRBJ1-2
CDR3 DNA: TGTGCCAGCAGTTACTCCACACTCAACCGCTATGGCTACACCTTC
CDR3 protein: CASSYSTLNRYGYTF

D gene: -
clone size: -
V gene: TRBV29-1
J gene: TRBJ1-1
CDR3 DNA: TGCAGCGTCAAAGGACTGCTCCAACTGGGGGCTTTCTTT
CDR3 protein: CSVKGLLQLGAFF

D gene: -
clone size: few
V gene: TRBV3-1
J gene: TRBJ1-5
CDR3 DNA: TGTGCCAGCAGCCAAGGGGGAGGGGTCAACAATCAGCCCCAGCATTTT
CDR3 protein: CASSQGGGVNNQPQHF

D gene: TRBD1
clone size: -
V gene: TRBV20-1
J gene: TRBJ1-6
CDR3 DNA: TGCAGTGCCACAAAAGGACAGGTCCATAATTCACCCCTCCACTTT
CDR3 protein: CSATKGQVHNSPLHF

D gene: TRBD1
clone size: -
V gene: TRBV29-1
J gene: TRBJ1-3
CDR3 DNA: TGCAGCGTCCGGACAGGGGAAAGTGGAAACACCATATATTTT
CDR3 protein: CSVRTGESGNTIYF

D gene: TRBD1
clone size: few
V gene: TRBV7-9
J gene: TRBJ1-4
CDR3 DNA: TGTGCCAGCAGCGCGACAGGGGGTCCGTGGCGTAATGAAAAACTGTTTTTT
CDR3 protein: CASSATGGPWRNEKLFF

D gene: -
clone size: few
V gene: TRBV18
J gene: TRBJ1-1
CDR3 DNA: TGTGCCAGCTCAGTGGGGGGCTGGACTGAAGCTTTCTTT
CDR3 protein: CASSVGGWTEAFF

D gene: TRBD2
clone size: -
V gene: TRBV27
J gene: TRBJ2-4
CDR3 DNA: TGTGCCAGCAGTAATCGACTAGCGGGACCAGACATTCAGTACTTC
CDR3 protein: CASSNRLAGPDIQYF

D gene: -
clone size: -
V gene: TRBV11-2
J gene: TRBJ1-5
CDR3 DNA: TGTGCCAGCAGCTTAGATTTACCCCCGGACGGTTATAGCAATCAGCCCCAGCATTTT
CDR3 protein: CASSLDLPPDGYSNQPQHF

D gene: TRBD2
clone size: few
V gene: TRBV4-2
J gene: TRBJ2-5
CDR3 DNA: TGTGCCAGCAGCCAGCAAGGCGGACTAGCGGCTTTAGAGACCCAGTACTTC
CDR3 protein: CASSQQGGLAALETQYF

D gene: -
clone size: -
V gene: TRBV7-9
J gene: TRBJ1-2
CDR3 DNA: TGTGCCAGCAGCTTAGCTGGGGGAGCAGGCTATGGCTACACCTTC
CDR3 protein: CASSLAGGAGYGYTF

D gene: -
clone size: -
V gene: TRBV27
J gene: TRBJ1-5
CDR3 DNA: TGTGCCAGCAGTTTACAGGGAGATAGCAATCAGCCCCAGCATTTT
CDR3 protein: CASSLQGDSNQPQHF

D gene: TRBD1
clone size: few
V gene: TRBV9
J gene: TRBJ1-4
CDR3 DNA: TGTGCCAGCAGCGCAACCGAGGGACAGGCTGATGAAAAACTGTTTTTT
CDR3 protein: CASSATEGQADEKLFF